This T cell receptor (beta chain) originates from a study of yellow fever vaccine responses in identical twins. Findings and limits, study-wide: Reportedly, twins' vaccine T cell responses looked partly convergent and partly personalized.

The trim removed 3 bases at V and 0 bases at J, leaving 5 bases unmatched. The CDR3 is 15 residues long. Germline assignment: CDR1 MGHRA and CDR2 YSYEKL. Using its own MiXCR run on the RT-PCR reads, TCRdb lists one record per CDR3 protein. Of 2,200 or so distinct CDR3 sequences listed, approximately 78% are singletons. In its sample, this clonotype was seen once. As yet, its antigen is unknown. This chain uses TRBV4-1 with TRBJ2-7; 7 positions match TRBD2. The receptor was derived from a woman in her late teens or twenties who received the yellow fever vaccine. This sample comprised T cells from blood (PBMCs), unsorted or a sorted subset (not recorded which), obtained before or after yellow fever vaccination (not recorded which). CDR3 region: CASSHLAGHSYEQYF. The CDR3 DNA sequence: TGCGCCAGCAGCCACTTAGCGGGCCACTCCTACGAGCAGTACTTC.